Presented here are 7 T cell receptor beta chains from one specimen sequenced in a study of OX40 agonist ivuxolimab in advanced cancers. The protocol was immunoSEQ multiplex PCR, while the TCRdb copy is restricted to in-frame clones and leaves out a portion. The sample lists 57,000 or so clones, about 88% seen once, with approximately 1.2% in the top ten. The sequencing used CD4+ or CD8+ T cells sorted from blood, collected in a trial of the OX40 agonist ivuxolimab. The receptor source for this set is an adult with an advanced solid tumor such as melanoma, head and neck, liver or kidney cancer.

CDR3 sequence: CASSSSSDHEAFF. The CDR3 DNA follows: TGTGCCAGCAGCTCCTCCTCGGACCATGAAGCTTTCTTT. The gene calls are TRBV11-3 and TRBJ1-1; unclear D gene. The CDR3 totals 13 residues. The V end lost 4 bases, the J end lost 7 bases, and 13 bases lay between the germline ends. Germline CDR1 SGHNT, CDR2 YENEEA.

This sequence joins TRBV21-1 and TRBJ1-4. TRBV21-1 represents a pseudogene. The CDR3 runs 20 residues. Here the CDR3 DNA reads TGTGCCAGCAGCAAAGGCGGCAGTTTCGGGGGACCAGCAACTAATGAAAAACTGTTTTTT. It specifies CASSKGGSFGGPATNEKLFF.

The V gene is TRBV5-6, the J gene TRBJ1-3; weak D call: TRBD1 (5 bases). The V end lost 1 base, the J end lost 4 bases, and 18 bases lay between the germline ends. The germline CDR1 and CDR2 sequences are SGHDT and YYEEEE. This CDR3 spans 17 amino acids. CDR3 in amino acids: CASSLKLSTGGGNTIYF. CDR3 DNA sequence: TGTGCCAGCAGCTTGAAACTTAGTACCGGGGGAGGAAACACCATATATTTT. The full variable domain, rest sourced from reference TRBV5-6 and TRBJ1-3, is DAGVTQSPTHLIKTRGQQVTLRCSPKSGHDTVSWYQQALGQGPQFIFQYYEEEERQRGNFPDRFSGHQFPNYSSELNVNALLLGDSALYLCASSLKLSTGGGNTIYFGEGSWLTVV.

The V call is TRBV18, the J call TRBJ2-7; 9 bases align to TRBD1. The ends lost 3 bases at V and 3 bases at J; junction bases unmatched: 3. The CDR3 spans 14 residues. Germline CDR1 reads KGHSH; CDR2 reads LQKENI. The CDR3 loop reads CASSPPGQGYEQYF. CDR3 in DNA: TGTGCCAGCTCACCTCCGGGACAGGGCTACGAGCAGTACTTC.

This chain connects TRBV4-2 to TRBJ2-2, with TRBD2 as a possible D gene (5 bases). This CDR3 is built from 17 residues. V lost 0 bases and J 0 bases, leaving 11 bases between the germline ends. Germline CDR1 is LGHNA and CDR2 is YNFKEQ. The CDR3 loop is CASSQEGVQTNTGELFF. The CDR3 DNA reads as TGTGCCAGCAGCCAAGAGGGAGTCCAGACGAACACCGGGGAGCTGTTTTTT.

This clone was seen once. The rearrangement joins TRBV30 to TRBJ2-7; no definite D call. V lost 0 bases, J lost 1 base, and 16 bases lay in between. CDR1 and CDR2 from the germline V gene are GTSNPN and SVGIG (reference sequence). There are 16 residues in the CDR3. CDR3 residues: CAWSVAWWVGSYEQYF. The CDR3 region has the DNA TGTGCCTGGAGTGTCGCCTGGTGGGTAGGGTCCTACGAGCAGTACTTC.

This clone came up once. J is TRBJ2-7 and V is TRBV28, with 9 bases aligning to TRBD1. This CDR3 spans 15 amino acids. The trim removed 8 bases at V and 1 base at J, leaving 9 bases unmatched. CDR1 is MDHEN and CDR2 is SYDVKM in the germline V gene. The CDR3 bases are TGTGCCAGCGACCCCACGGGACAGGGATCCTACGAGCAGTACTTC. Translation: CASDPTGQGSYEQYF.